This T cell receptor beta chain was retrieved from a study of CD8+ T cells in alopecia areata. Findings and caveats of the study: Scalp samples also contribute reads from the resident alphabeta T cells found in normal skin. Compared with normal scalp, lesional scalp had higher clonality and more expanded CD8+ clones.

TCR sequencing used cDNA made by reverse transcription of extracted RNA. TCRdb's copy holds only in-frame clones and misses some; the assay was immunoSEQ multiplex PCR. The profile shows a few hundred thousand clones, roughly 50% of them singletons. CD4+ and CD8+ T cells were sorted from PBMCs stained for CD3, CD4 and CD8. The ends were cut back, 5 bases at V and 5 bases at J, with 19 bases in the middle. Germline V CDR1 and CDR2: SGHNT, YENEEA. CDR3 length equals 15 residues. Only one count was recorded for this clone. The antigen is undetermined. The sample comprised CD8+ T cells sorted from blood. The chain recombines TRBV11-3 with TRBJ2-7; D may be TRBD1 (6 bases). The sequence was obtained from a human donor in good health. The CDR3 DNA reads as TGTGCCAGCAGCCCCCGGGACACCCAACTTGACGAGCAGTACTTC. Its protein is CASSPRDTQLDEQYF.